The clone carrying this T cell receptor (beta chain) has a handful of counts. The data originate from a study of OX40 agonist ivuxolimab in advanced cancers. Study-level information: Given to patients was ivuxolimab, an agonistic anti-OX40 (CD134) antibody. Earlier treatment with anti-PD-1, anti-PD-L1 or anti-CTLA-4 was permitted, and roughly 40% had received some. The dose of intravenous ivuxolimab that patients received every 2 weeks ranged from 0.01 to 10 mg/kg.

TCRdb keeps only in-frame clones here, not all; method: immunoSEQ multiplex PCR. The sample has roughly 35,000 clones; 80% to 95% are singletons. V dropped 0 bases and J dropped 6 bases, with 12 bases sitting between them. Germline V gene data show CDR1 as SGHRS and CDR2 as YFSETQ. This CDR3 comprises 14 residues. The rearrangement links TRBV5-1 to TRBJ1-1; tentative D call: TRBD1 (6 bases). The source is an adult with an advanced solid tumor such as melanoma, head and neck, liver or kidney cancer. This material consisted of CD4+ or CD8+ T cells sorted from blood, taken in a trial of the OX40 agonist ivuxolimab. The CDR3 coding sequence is TGCGCCAGCAGCTTGGGGGGGCGAATCGCTGAAGCTTTCTTT. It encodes CASSLGGRIAEAFF.